This T cell receptor (beta chain) was documented in a study of T cells in localized non-small cell lung cancer. General study results and limits: Detection in adjacent lung was observed for a median about 56 of the top 100 tumor clones. Density of T cells in blood, when higher, went with longer overall survival. Clonality peaked in uninvolved adjacent lung rather than tumor. As only one tumor region underwent sequencing, heterogeneity remains possible.

Here immunoSEQ multiplex PCR was the method, and the copy in TCRdb shows in-frame clones only, minus some. The sample carries about 40,000 clones, approximately 86% recorded once. As to this clone: Its antigen is undetermined.

The CDR3 has 16 amino acids. Unmatched junction bases numbered 11, after V lost 4 bases and J lost 5 bases. Germline loops: CDR1 SEHNR, CDR2 FQNEAQ (reference sequence). The source material was peripheral blood, sampled before any cancer treatment. The sequence was obtained from a man between 40 and 69 years old with stage I lung adenocarcinoma. V gene TRBV7-9 combines with J gene TRBJ2-1; TRBD2 matches at 7 bases. CDR3 in DNA: TGTGCCAGCAGCTCTCCCAGCGCGGGAGCGGACAATGAGCAGTTCTTC. This sequence encodes CASSSPSAGADNEQFF.